Listed here is a single TCR beta chain. Its matching antigen is unknown. As to treatment: 15 to 20 received Ad26.COV2.S at low or high dose, single or two shots; 5 received placebo; per-sample allocation not given. Sample collection was performed on day 63 after the first vaccine or placebo injection. The data belong to a study of Ad26.COV2.S vaccination and SARS-CoV-2 variants. Overall study findings and caveats: Marked by substantial breadth, spike-specific CD8+ and CD4+ T cell responses were reportedly seen after vaccination. Recipients of either vaccine or placebo displayed similar breadth of non-spike TCRs. Ad26.COV2.S recipients had broader spike-specific TCRs (P = 0.0014).

Method: immunoSEQ multiplex PCR; TCRdb's copy keeps in-frame clones and lacks some. The data hold around 340,000 clones, with approximately 90% observed a single time. The CDR3 has 14 residues. The germline gives CDR1 SGHRS, CDR2 YFSETQ. V was clipped by 4 bases and J by 4 bases, with 14 bases between them. The gene calls are TRBV5-1 and TRBJ1-1, with a possible D match to TRBD1 (5 bases). The clonotype comes from a person between 18 and 65 years old who received the Ad26.COV2.S COVID-19 vaccine or a placebo. This sample comprised peripheral blood, obtained in a trial of Ad26.COV2.S vaccine versus placebo. The CDR3, as DNA: TGCGCCAGCAGCAAATCCCAGGGAATCACTGAAGCTTTCTTT. This translates into CASSKSQGITEAFF.